This T cell receptor beta chain was captured in a study of blood T cell repertoires in COVID-19. Overall study context: Italy, Spain and the United States were the sources of the convalescent and acute COVID-19 samples. Sources were T cells, B-cell-depleted T cells, or PBMCs; the material itself was cDNA or gDNA.

Germline V gives CDR1 ENHRY, CDR2 SYGVKD. V was trimmed by 8 bases and J by 6 bases, leaving 20 bases between them. The length of the CDR3 is 14 residues. Assay used: immunoSEQ multiplex PCR; TCRdb lists only in-frame clones, some missing. The sample yields approximately 150,000 clones, 84% seen once. The sample taken for sequencing was peripheral blood. The sequence came from a man in his 70s with acute or convalescent COVID-19. This rearrangement joins TRBV10-3 to TRBJ2-7; TRBD1 is a possible D gene (7 bases). CDR3 bases: TGTGCCATCCATGCAGGGGGAGAGGGGGGCGAGCAGTACTTC. Protein product: CAIHAGGEGGEQYF.